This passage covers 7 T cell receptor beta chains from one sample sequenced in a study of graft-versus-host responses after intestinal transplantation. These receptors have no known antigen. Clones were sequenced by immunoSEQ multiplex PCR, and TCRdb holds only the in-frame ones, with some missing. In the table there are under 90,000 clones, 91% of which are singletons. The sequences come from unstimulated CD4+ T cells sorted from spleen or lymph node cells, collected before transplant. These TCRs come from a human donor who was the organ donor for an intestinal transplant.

The CDR3 loop is CASSAPASGGTGELFF. CDR3 DNA: TGTGCCAGCAGTGCCCCGGCTAGCGGGGGGACCGGGGAGCTGTTTTTT. The chain employs TRBV6-1 and TRBJ2-2; 11 nucleotides agree with TRBD2. With V trimmed by 4 bases and J by 5 bases, 6 bases remained unmatched. Germline V gene sequence: CDR1 MNHNS, CDR2 SASEGT. The CDR3 sequence is 16 residues long.

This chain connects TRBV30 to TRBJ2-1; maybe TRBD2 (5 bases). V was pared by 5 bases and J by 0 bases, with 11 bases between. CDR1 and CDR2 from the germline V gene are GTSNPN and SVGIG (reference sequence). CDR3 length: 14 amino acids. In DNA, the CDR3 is TGTGCCTGGGATCTAGCCAGCTCCTACAATGAGCAGTTCTTC. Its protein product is CAWDLASSYNEQFF.

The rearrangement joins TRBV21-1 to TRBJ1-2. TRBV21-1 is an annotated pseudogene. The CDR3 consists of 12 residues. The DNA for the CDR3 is TGTGCCAGCAGCAACTGGAGAGATGGCTACACCTTC. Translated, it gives CASSNWRDGYTF.

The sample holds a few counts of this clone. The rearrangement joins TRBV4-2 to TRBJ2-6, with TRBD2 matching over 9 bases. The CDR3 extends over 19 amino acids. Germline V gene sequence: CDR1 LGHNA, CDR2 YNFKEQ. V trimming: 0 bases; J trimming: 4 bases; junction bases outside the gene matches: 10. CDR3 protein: CASSQESLAGVAGANVLTF. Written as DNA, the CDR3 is TGTGCCAGCAGCCAAGAGAGTTTAGCGGGAGTGGCAGGGGCCAACGTCCTGACTTTC.

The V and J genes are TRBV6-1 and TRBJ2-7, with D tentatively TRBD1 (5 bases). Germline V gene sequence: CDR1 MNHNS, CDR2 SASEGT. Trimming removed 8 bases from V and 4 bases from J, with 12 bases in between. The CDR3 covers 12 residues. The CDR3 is CASGRDSYEQYF. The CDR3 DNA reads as TGTGCCAGCGGCCGAGACAGTTACGAGCAGTACTTC.

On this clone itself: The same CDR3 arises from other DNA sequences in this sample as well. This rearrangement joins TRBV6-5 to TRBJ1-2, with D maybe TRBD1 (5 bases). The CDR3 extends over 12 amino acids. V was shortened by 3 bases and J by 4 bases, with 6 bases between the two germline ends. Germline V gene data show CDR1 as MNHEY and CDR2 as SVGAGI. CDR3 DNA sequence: TGTGCCAGCAGTTATAGGGGCTATGGCTACACCTTC. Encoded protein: CASSYRGYGYTF.

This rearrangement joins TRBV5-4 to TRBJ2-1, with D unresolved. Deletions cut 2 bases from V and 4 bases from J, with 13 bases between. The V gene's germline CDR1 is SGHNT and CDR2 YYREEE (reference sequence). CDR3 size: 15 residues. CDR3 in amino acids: CASSFPGRGYNEQFF. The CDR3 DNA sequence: TGTGCCAGCAGCTTCCCGGGTCGTGGTTACAATGAGCAGTTCTTC. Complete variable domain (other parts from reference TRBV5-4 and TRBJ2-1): ETGVTQSPTHLIKTRGQQVTLRCSSQSGHNTVSWYQQALGQGPQFIFQYYREEENGRGNFPPRFSGLQFPNYSSELNVNALELDDSALYLCASSFPGRGYNEQFFGPGTRLTVL.